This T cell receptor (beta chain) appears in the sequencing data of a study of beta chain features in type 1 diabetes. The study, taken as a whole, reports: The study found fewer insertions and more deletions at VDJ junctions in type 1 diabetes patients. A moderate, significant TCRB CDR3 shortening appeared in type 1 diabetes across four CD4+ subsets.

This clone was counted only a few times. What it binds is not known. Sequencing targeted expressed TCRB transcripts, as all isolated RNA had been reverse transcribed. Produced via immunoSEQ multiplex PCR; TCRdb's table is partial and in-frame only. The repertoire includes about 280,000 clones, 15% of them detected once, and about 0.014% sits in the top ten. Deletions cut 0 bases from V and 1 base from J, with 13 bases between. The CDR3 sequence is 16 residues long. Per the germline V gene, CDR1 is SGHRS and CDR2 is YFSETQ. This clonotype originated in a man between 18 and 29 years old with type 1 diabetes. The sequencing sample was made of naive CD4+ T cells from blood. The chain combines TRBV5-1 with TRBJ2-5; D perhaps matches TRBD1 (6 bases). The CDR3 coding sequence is TGCGCCAGCAGCTTGGTCCCAGGGGAAATCCAAGAGACCCAGTACTTC. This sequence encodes CASSLVPGEIQETQYF. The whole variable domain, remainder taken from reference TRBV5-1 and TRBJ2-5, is KAGVTQTPRYLIKTRGQQVTLSCSPISGHRSVSWYQQTPGQGLQFLFEYFSETQRNKGNFPGRFSGRQFSNSRSEMNVSTLELGDSALYLCASSLVPGEIQETQYFGPGTRLLVL.